This is a list of T cell receptor beta chains from one sample in a study of cytotoxic CD8 clonotypes in ibrutinib-treated CLL. Measured with immunoSEQ multiplex PCR; TCRdb has only the in-frame clones, and not every one. Counted here are some 130,000 clones, approximately 80% occurring once; the ten biggest clones make up approximately 5.1%. Sequenced material: PBMCs, taken after 24 months of ibrutinib treatment. These TCRs come from a human donor with chronic lymphocytic leukemia. CDR3s include the opening cysteine and the closing phenylalanine or tryptophan. D genes are given only for firm matches. Clone size, where shown, is once, few, many, or a class for clones that have expanded.

. | . | TRBJ2-5 | TRBV2 | TGTGCCAGCAGGGGGGCCCGACAGGTTGGGATACAGGAGACCCAGTACTTC | CASRGARQVGIQETQYF
. | many | TRBJ2-3 | TRBV28 | TGTGCCAGCAGTTTAGGGACGAGGGATACGCAGTATTTT | CASSLGTRDTQYF
. | . | TRBJ2-5 | TRBV18 | TGTGCCAGCTCACCACCCGAAACTAAGGAGACCCAGTACTTC | CASSPPETKETQYF
TRBD1 | few | TRBJ1-2 | TRBV15 | TGTGCCACCAGCTTGGACAGGCACCGGGGCTACACCTTC | CATSLDRHRGYTF
. | . | TRBJ2-5 | TRBV7-2 | TGTGCCAGCAGCTTCTTCAGCCAGACCCAGTACTTC | CASSFFSQTQYF
TRBD1 | . | TRBJ1-2 | TRBV5-4 | TGTGCCAGCAGCTACCTCAGAACGGACAGGAGAGACTATGGCTACACCTTC | CASSYLRTDRRDYGYTF
. | . | TRBJ2-1 | TRBV5-8 | TGTGCCAGCAGCTTAGATAGGACCTACAATGAGCAGTTCTTC | CASSLDRTYNEQFF
. | . | TRBJ2-1 | TRBV10-3 | TGTGCCATCAGTGACAGGGTGCTAAACAATGAGCAGTTCTTC | CAISDRVLNNEQFF
. | . | TRBJ2-6 | TRBV7-6 | TGTGCCAGCAGCTTGGAGTTGTGGTCTGGGGCCAACGTCCTGACTTTC | CASSLELWSGANVLTF
. | . | TRBJ2-5 | TRBV19 | TGTGCCAGTAGTATAAGGGCCGGGCCCCAAGAGACCCAGTACTTC | CASSIRAGPQETQYF
. | . | TRBJ1-5 | TRBV6-6 | TGTGCCAGCAGTTACTCTGCCGGGGAGTATCAGCCCCAGCATTTT | CASSYSAGEYQPQHF
. | . | TRBJ2-4 | TRBV4-3 | TGCGCCAGCAGCCAAGATTCCCAAGCCAAAAACATTCAGTACTTC | CASSQDSQAKNIQYF
TRBD1 | . | TRBJ1-1 | TRBV11-3 | TGTGCCAGCAGCTTTGCCAGGGGGACTGAAGCTTTCTTT | CASSFARGTEAFF
. | . | TRBJ2-3 | TRBV11-3 | TGTGCCAGCAGCCTAGGGGGGGGCACAGATACGCAGTATTTT | CASSLGGGTDTQYF
. | . | TRBJ1-2 | TRBV28 | TGTGCCAGCAGTTTCGGACCGGTCTATGGCTACACCTTC | CASSFGPVYGYTF
. | . | TRBJ2-7 | TRBV2 | TGTGCCAGCAGTGACCCCCCTAACTACGAGCAGTACTTC | CASSDPPNYEQYF
TRBD2 | . | TRBJ2-3 | TRBV7-9 | TGTGCCAGCCGGACTAGCGGGGGGGCAGATACGCAGTATTTT | CASRTSGGADTQYF
TRBD1 | . | TRBJ1-2 | TRBV5-4 | TGTGCCAGCAGCTGGGACAGGGGAGCTAACTATGGCTACACCTTC | CASSWDRGANYGYTF
. | . | TRBJ2-6 | TRBV18 | TGTGCCAGCTCACCCCTAAACTCTGGGGCCAACGTCCTGACTTTC | CASSPLNSGANVLTF
. | medium-sized | TRBJ1-6 | TRBV15 | TGTGCCACCAGCAGAGATAGCTTTGGGTCACCCCTCCACTTT | CATSRDSFGSPLHF
. | . | TRBJ1-5 | TRBV4-3 | TGCGCCAGCAGCCAAGATCGGGCAGTGGGTCGGCCCCAGCATTTT | CASSQDRAVGRPQHF
. | . | TRBJ1-2 | TRBV11-2 | TGTGCTTGGGGCTCTGGGGGCTACACCTTC | CAWGSGGYTF
TRBD1 | . | TRBJ2-4 | TRBV5-1 | TGCGCCAGCAGCTTGGCCCCGGGACAGGGGGAAAACATTCAGTACTTC | CASSLAPGQGENIQYF
. | . | TRBJ2-2 | TRBV11-3 | TGTGCCAGCAGCTCCAGACTAGTTCGCGGGGAGCTGTTTTTT | CASSSRLVRGELFF
TRBD2 | . | TRBJ2-3 | TRBV5-1 | TGCGCCAGCAGTCCCGGACTAGCGGGAGGGGTAGATACGCAGTATTTT | CASSPGLAGGVDTQYF
. | . | TRBJ2-2 | TRBV14 | TGTGCCAGCAGCATCGGGCCGGGACAGCCGGGGGCCGGGGAGCTGTTTTTT | CASSIGPGQPGAGELFF
TRBD1 | . | TRBJ2-1 | TRBV6-5 | TGTGCCAGCAATCGGGGACAGGGCGGCGATGAGCAGTTCTTC | CASNRGQGGDEQFF
. | . | TRBJ1-2 | TRBV19 | TGTGCCAGTTCCCATTCGGGGGGCTACACCTTC | CASSHSGGYTF
. | . | TRBJ1-1 | TRBV30 | TGTGCCTGGAGTGTAGGGGGTCACACTGAAGCTTTCTTT | CAWSVGGHTEAFF
. | few | TRBJ2-7 | TRBV28 | TGTGCCACTTCATGGGGCGGCCCCTACGAGCAGTACTTC | CATSWGGPYEQYF
. | . | TRBJ2-2 | TRBV7-3 | TGTGCCAGCAGCTTATACCCGGGTGCCGGGGAGCTGTTTTTT | CASSLYPGAGELFF
TRBD2 | . | TRBJ2-3 | TRBV5-1 | TGCGCCAGCAGCCCAAACCCGGGATCGGGGGGAGATACGCAGTATTTT | CASSPNPGSGGDTQYF
TRBD1 | . | TRBJ1-1 | TRBV18 | TGTGCCAGCTCACCGCTAAGAGGGGACAGCCGCTACGAAGCTTTCTTT | CASSPLRGDSRYEAFF
TRBD1 | . | TRBJ2-3 | TRBV28 | TGTGCCAGCAGAGGGGGGCAGGGGGCGCTTGATACGCAGTATTTT | CASRGGQGALDTQYF
. | . | TRBJ1-4 | TRBV25-1 | TGTGCCAGCAGCCGGGGTTGGGGTAATGTGGGGGAAAAACTGTTTTTT | CASSRGWGNVGEKLFF
TRBD2 | . | TRBJ2-7 | TRBV9 | TGTGCCAGCAGCGTGGGCGGGAGGGCTGGCTCCTACGAGCAGTACTTC | CASSVGGRAGSYEQYF
TRBD2 | many | TRBJ2-1 | TRBV11-1 | TGTGCCAGCAGCTTAGGGGGGCTAGCGGGACTGGAGCAGTTCTTC | CASSLGGLAGLEQFF
. | few | TRBJ1-2 | TRBV28 | TGTGCCAGCATTGGAGGGGCGATCTATGGCTACACCTTC | CASIGGAIYGYTF
. | . | TRBJ2-2 | TRBV6-6 | TGTGCCAGCAGCCCAGGGCTCGGGACCGGGGAGCTGTTTTTT | CASSPGLGTGELFF
TRBD1 | . | TRBJ1-4 | TRBV4-2 | TGTGCCAGCACCTACGGGACAGGGAGTAATGAAAAACTGTTTTTT | CASTYGTGSNEKLFF
. | . | TRBJ1-5 | TRBV5-1 | TGCGCCAGCAGCCCGGGGGCGCAGGGTGGTCAGCCCCAGCATTTT | CASSPGAQGGQPQHF
. | . | TRBJ2-3 | TRBV29-1 | TGCAGCGTTGAAGGGGGGGCCCCCGATACGCAGTATTTT | CSVEGGAPDTQYF
TRBD1 | . | TRBJ1-1 | TRBV7-9 | TGTGCCAGCAGCTTCCTCTCTGGACAGGGTAGAGCTTTCTTT | CASSFLSGQGRAFF
TRBD1 | . | TRBJ1-1 | TRBV2 | TGTGCCAGCAGTCCCCCCCGGGACAGATATACTGAAGCTTTCTTT | CASSPPRDRYTEAFF
TRBD1 | . | TRBJ1-6 | TRBV7-9 | TGTGCCAGCACCCGGGACAGCTATAATTCACCCCTCCACTTT | CASTRDSYNSPLHF
TRBD1 | . | TRBJ2-7 | TRBV6-5 | TGTGCCAGCAGTCCACCGACAGGGGCCCTCTACGAGCAGTACTTC | CASSPPTGALYEQYF
TRBD1 | . | TRBJ2-7 | TRBV7-2 | TGTGCCAGCAGCCCCTGGACAGGGGAGGGCGAGCAGTACTTC | CASSPWTGEGEQYF
. | . | TRBJ2-3 | TRBV6-5 | TGTGCCAGCAGTTACGGGCACCCAAAAGATACGCAGTATTTT | CASSYGHPKDTQYF
TRBD2 | . | TRBJ2-2 | TRBV6-6 | TGTGCCAGCAGTTACGGGGCGGGGGTGAACACCGGGGAGCTGTTTTTT | CASSYGAGVNTGELFF
. | . | TRBJ1-2 | TRBV6-5 | TGTGCCAGCAGTTACGGGGGGGACGGCGCTTATGGCTACACCTTC | CASSYGGDGAYGYTF
. | few | TRBJ1-5 | TRBV6-5 | TGTGCCAGCAGCCGGAGGGGGGCCGATCAGCCCCAGCATTTT | CASSRRGADQPQHF
. | . | TRBJ2-3 | TRBV19 | TGTGCCAGTACGGCGGGTGGGGGTAGCACAGATACGCAGTATTTT | CASTAGGGSTDTQYF